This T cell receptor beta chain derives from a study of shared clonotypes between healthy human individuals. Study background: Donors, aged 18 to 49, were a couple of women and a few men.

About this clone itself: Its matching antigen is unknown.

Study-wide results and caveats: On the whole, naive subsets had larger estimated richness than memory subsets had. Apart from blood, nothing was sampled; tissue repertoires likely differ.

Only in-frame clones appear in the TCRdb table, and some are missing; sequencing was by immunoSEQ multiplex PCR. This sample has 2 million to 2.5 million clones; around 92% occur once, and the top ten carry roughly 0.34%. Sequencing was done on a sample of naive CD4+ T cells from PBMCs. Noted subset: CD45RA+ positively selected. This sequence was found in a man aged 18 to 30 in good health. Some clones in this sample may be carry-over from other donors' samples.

Here the CDR3 DNA reads TGTGCCAGCAGCCAAGATACAGATGAAGCTTTCTTT. Translation gives CASSQDTDEAFF. The rearrangement uses TRBV28 and TRBJ1-1; D gene unclear. This CDR3 has 12 amino acids. Germline assignment: CDR1 MDHEN and CDR2 SYDVKM. V lost 6 bases and J 7 bases, leaving 12 bases between the germline ends.